This passage covers 22 T cell receptor beta chains from one sample sequenced in a study of breast tumors, draining lymph nodes, adjacent tissues. The lymph nodes were axillary draining lymph nodes from breast cancer patients. TCRdb re-derived calls from the multiplex PCR reads in MiXCR, one entry per CDR3 protein. The sample includes 150,000 to 200,000 distinct CDR3 sequences, approximately 30% of them seen just once. Source material: axillary lymph node tissue. The receptors come from a female donor with breast cancer. Some clones in this sample may be carry-over from other donors' samples.

This clonotype occurred many times. The chain is built from TRBV10-3 and TRBJ2-5; D might be TRBD1 or TRBD2, each matching 7 bases. CDR3 size: 16 residues. CDR1 ENHRY and CDR2 SYGVKD come from the germline V gene. V was clipped by 3 bases and J by 5 bases, with 19 bases between them. CDR3: CAISDSKYRGGETQYF. CDR3 sequence (DNA): TGTGCCATCAGTGATTCCAAATACAGGGGAGGGGAGACCCAGTACTTC.

The V call is TRBV7-2, the J call TRBJ2-1; 8 bases fit TRBD2. Germline CDR1 reads SGHTA; CDR2 reads FQGNSA. V trimming: 3 bases; J trimming: 16 bases; junction bases outside the gene matches: 11. The CDR3 spans 13 residues. The CDR3 bases are TGTGCCAGCAGCTTCAAGTGGGGACTAGAAGATTTCTTC. It translates to CASSFKWGLEDFF. Combining the CDR3 with reference TRBV7-2 and TRBJ2-1 gives the whole variable domain GAGVSQSPSNKVTEKGKDVELRCDPISGHTALYWYRQSLGQGLEFLIYFQGNSAPDKSGLPSDRFSAERTGGSVSTLTIQRTQQEDSAVYLCASSFKWGLEDFFGPGTRLTVL.

In this sample, this clonotype turned up a few times. The chain couples TRBV5-4 to TRBJ1-2; a weak D match, TRBD1 (6 bases). Trimming took off 6 bases at V and 4 bases at J, with 16 bases between the two ends. Germline CDR1 reads SGHNT; CDR2 reads YYREEE (reference sequence). The CDR3 is 14 residues long. CDR3 in amino acids: CASTSRGDFYGYTF. In DNA form, the CDR3 reads TGTGCCAGCACCTCAAGGGGGGATTTCTATGGCTACACCTTC.

This clonotype was recorded at least ten times. V is TRBV6-6 and J is TRBJ2-2, with TRBD2 matching 10 bases. Looked up from germline, CDR1 is MNHNY and CDR2 is SVGAGI (reference sequence). The V and J ends lost 0 bases and 0 bases, in that order; junction bases with no gene match: 7. The CDR3 is 19 amino acids. This CDR3 is CASSYSIAGGTANTGELFF. The CDR3 DNA sequence: TGTGCCAGCAGTTACTCAATAGCGGGGGGCACCGCGAACACCGGGGAGCTGTTTTTT.

There are many counts of this clonotype. The chain uses TRBV4-1 and TRBJ2-7, with 7 bases matching TRBD1. CDR1 is MGHRA and CDR2 is YSYEKL in the germline V gene. With 3 bases clipped from V and 6 bases from J, the junction kept 5 bases outside the gene matches. This CDR3 spans 13 amino acids. The CDR3 coding sequence is TGCGCCAGCAGCCAGATACAGGGGAGCGAGCAGTACTTC. Protein sequence: CASSQIQGSEQYF.

This clonotype was picked up many times. The chain couples TRBV5-8 to TRBJ2-7, with 8 bases identical to TRBD2. This CDR3 is 15 amino acids long. V was pared by 4 bases and J by 4 bases, with 10 bases of the junction left unmatched. From germline, CDR1 is SGHTS and CDR2 YDEGEE. The CDR3 sequence: CASSPLDGGGYEQYF. CDR3 coding DNA: TGTGCCAGCAGCCCGTTGGACGGGGGGGGTTACGAGCAGTACTTC.

This clonotype was seen just once. This may come from a read error, since a much larger clone is one base off. V is TRBV5-4 and J is TRBJ2-3; D is possibly TRBD1 (5 bases). This CDR3 has 16 amino acids. Germline V gene sequence: CDR1 SGHNT, CDR2 YYREEE (reference sequence). CDR3 sequence: CASGLVQDTSTDTQYF. The CDR3 DNA reads as TGTGCCAGCGGCTTGGTCCAGGACACTAGCACAGATACGCAGTATTTT.

The V call is TRBV27, the J call TRBJ1-3; D uncertain. In germline, CDR1 is MNHEY, CDR2 SMNVEV (reference sequence). This CDR3 has 12 amino acids. Trimming pared 1 base from V and 5 bases from J, leaving 3 bases between. CDR3 in DNA: TGTGCCAGCAGTTTATTAAGAAACACCATATATTTT. Translating it yields CASSLLRNTIYF.

This clonotype was observed many times. The chain joins TRBV6-5 to TRBJ1-6, with TRBD1 identical over 8 bases. The V gene end was trimmed by 1 base and the J gene end by 7 bases; junction bases not matched to a gene: 9. CDR3 length equals 17 residues. Germline V lookup: CDR1 MNHEY, CDR2 SVGAGI. CDR3 region: CASSYYPGQGGNSPLHF. Written as DNA, the CDR3 is TGTGCCAGCAGTTACTACCCCGGACAGGGTGGGAATTCACCCCTCCACTTT.

The CDR3 nucleotides read TGTGCCATCAGTGATCCGGACAGCATGAACACTGAAGCTTTCTTT. Protein: CAISDPDSMNTEAFF. The gene calls are TRBV10-3 and TRBJ1-1, with D tentatively TRBD1 (6 bases). The CDR3 has 15 amino acids. Germline V gene data show CDR1 as ENHRY and CDR2 as SYGVKD. The V and J ends lost 3 bases and 0 bases respectively, with 11 bases between them.

The chain combines TRBV6-1 with TRBJ2-7; 7 bases align to TRBD1. CDR1 is MNHNS and CDR2 is SASEGT in the germline V gene. There are 13 residues in the CDR3. J gave up 3 bases and V 3 bases, and 2 bases lay outside the gene matches. The CDR3 sequence: CASSETGNYEQYF. The CDR3 region has the DNA TGTGCCAGCAGTGAGACAGGGAACTACGAGCAGTACTTC.

This clonotype was picked up a small number of times. This chain links TRBV5-8 with TRBJ2-1, with TRBD2 as a possible D gene (5 bases). V lost 2 bases and J 5 bases, leaving 14 bases between the germline ends. The CDR3 length is 15 residues. Germline CDR1 SGHTS, CDR2 YDEGEE. CDR3 sequence reads: CASSLLDFANNEQFF. In DNA form, the CDR3 reads TGTGCCAGCAGCTTATTGGACTTCGCCAACAATGAGCAGTTCTTC.

For this clonotype: The junction departs from the called germline gene at one end, perhaps through a read error. The V and J genes are TRBV20-1 and TRBJ1-5; no clear D gene. This CDR3 has 12 amino acids. Germline CDR1 is DFQATT and CDR2 is SNEGSKA (reference sequence). The CDR3 spells CSASRPNLPQHF. CDR3 nucleotides: TGCAGTGCCAGTCGTCCCAATCTGCCCCAGCATTTT.

This clonotype has a handful of counts. The chain has TRBV27 and TRBJ2-7, with D perhaps given as TRBD1 or TRBD2 (6 bases each). CDR1 and CDR2 (germline): MNHEY, SMNVEV (reference sequence). The CDR3 consists of 15 residues. The V and J ends lost 1 base and 3 bases respectively, with 13 bases between them. CDR3 DNA sequence: TGTGCCAGCAGTTTATATGGGGGGCGCAGCTACGAGCAGTACTTC. Residues: CASSLYGGRSYEQYF.

Worth noting for this clonotype: A clone one base away is much larger, so this may be a read error. The gene calls are TRBV7-9 and TRBJ2-1, with 8 bases identical to TRBD2. Germline assignment: CDR1 SEHNR and CDR2 FQNEAQ (reference sequence). The CDR3 is 16 amino acids. DNA for the CDR3: TGTGCCGGCAGCCCCGAACCCCAGCGGGAGAGAAATGAGCAGTTCTTC. Its protein is CAGSPEPQRERNEQFF.

CDR3 nucleotide sequence: TGTGCCAGCAGCGCCGGACAGGAAATCCAAGCTCAATACAATGAGCAGTTCTTC. This gives the protein CASSAGQEIQAQYNEQFF. V gene TRBV9 combines with J gene TRBJ2-1; 7 nucleotides align to TRBD1. Germline values: CDR1 SGDLS, CDR2 YYNGEE. V gave up 3 bases and J gave up 4 bases; unmatched junction bases: 16. This CDR3 comprises 18 residues.

This clonotype was seen just once. The chain carries TRBV6-2 or TRBV6-3 and TRBJ1-2; D gene uncertain. This CDR3 is built from 14 residues. V was trimmed by 2 bases and J by 4 bases, leaving 11 bases between them. In germline, CDR1 is MNHEY, CDR2 SVGEGT. CDR3 residues: CASSYVGVGYGYTF. The CDR3 nucleotides are TGTGCCAGCAGTTACGTCGGGGTTGGCTATGGCTACACCTTC.

The V gene is TRBV3-1, the J gene TRBJ1-2; D is uncertain. Per the germline V gene, CDR1 is LGHDT and CDR2 is YNNKEL (reference sequence). The CDR3 runs 14 residues. Deletions cut 4 bases from V and 1 base from J, with 10 bases between. CDR3 region: CASSRALVNYGYTF. CDR3 in DNA: TGTGCCAGCAGCCGAGCCTTAGTTAACTATGGCTACACCTTC.

The rearrangement joins TRBV20-1 to TRBJ2-1, with D possibly matching TRBD2 (5 bases). This CDR3 is built from 13 residues. The V gene lost 5 bases and the J gene lost 12 bases, with 20 bases spanning the gap. Germline CDR1 is DFQATT and CDR2 is SNEGSKA (reference sequence). CDR3 residues: CSAGPPTSFWQFF. CDR3 nucleotides: TGCAGTGCTGGCCCCCCAACTAGTTTTTGGCAGTTCTTC.

About this clonotype: This likely comes from a read error, as the CDR3 has no conserved phenylalanine or tryptophan at its end. The DNA is left out, because the CDR3 cannot be placed on it with certainty; the CDR3 is given as TCRdb lists it. This chain uses TRBV7-9 with TRBJ1-2; the table assigns TRBD1, which was not confirmed against the DNA. The CDR3 spans 16 residues, counting both ends. Germline V gene data show CDR1 as SEHNR and CDR2 as FQNEAQ (reference sequence). CDR3 residues: CASSPGGGRPGYGHTL.

This clonotype was counted many times. V is TRBV18 and J is TRBJ2-7; no definite D call. Germline V gives CDR1 KGHSH, CDR2 LQKENI. V gave up 0 bases and J gave up 1 base, with 7 bases separating them. CDR3 size: 14 residues. In nucleotides, the CDR3 is TGTGCCAGCTCACCACCGGTCAGTTCCTACGAGCAGTACTTC. Amino acid sequence: CASSPPVSSYEQYF.

This clonotype was observed many times. The chain recombines TRBV2 with TRBJ2-2; a weak D match, TRBD1 (6 bases). Germline assignment: CDR1 SNHLY and CDR2 FYNNEI. The CDR3 has 13 residues. V dropped 4 bases and J dropped 5 bases, with 8 bases sitting between them. The CDR3 is CASSARGTGELFF. DNA of the CDR3: TGTGCCAGCAGTGCGAGGGGGACCGGGGAGCTGTTTTTT.